One and the same sample provided the 15 T cell receptor beta chains below, sequenced in a study of prognosis after radiotherapy for stage I lung cancer. TCR beta CDR3 amplification from genomic DNA was performed by two-round multiplex PCR. Primers specific to each TRBV and TRBJ gene drove first-round PCR. One entry per CDR3 protein results from TCRdb running MiXCR on the multiplex PCR reads. The sample gives around 17,000 distinct CDR3 sequences, 25% to 35% of which show up once; about 33% is in the top ten. This material consisted of PBMCs, taken before or after stereotactic body radiation therapy (not recorded which). The origin of the receptors is a donor aged 50 or older with non-small cell lung cancer.

This clonotype was counted at least ten times. V is TRBV28 and J is TRBJ2-4; TRBD2 is a possible D gene (7 bases). This CDR3 spans 15 amino acids. With 3 bases removed from V and 9 bases from J, the gap between germline ends came to 18 bases. Germline CDR1 reads MDHEN; CDR2 reads SYDVKM. The CDR3 region is CASSFFAGEGGIQYF. As DNA, the CDR3 is TGTGCCAGCAGTTTCTTCGCGGGAGAGGGGGGCATTCAGTACTTC.

This clonotype was observed many times. The chain is built from TRBV5-4 and TRBJ2-3; 11 positions agree with TRBD2. The germline gives CDR1 SGHNT, CDR2 YYREEE (reference sequence). With 4 bases clipped from V and 2 bases from J, the junction kept 9 bases outside the gene matches. The CDR3 consists of 17 residues. The CDR3 region has the DNA TGTGCCAGCAGCCTTAGCGGGAGGGCCTCTAACACAGATACGCAGTATTTT. It is translated as CASSLSGRASNTDTQYF.

This clonotype was counted many times. The chain employs TRBV7-9 and TRBJ1-3, with 8 bases fitting TRBD1. The CDR3 spans 15 residues. Trimming cost V 8 bases and J 0 bases; bases outside gene matches: 6. Germline V gene sequence: CDR1 SEHNR, CDR2 FQNEAQ (reference sequence). The CDR3 DNA follows: TGTGCCAGCGGACCGGACAGGGCCTCTGGAAACACCATATATTTT. This encodes CASGPDRASGNTIYF.

The chain couples TRBV6-2 or TRBV6-3 to TRBJ1-5; D is possibly TRBD1 (6 bases). Trimming pared 8 bases from V and 9 bases from J, leaving 23 bases between. The CDR3 totals 15 residues. CDR1 is MNHEY, CDR2 SVGEGT, per germline. The CDR3 coding sequence is TGTGCCAGCCGCCAACGATCGGGGGACACTCCGCCCCAGCATTTT. Its translation is CASRQRSGDTPPQHF.

The chain has TRBV30 and TRBJ1-2, with D perhaps matching TRBD1 (5 bases). CDR1 is GTSNPN, CDR2 SVGIG, per germline (reference sequence). This CDR3 spans 13 amino acids. Deletions cut 5 bases from V and 10 bases from J, with 20 bases between. CDR3 sequence reads: CAWVPPGLIAYTF. DNA for the CDR3: TGTGCCTGGGTCCCGCCGGGACTTATTGCCTACACCTTC.

This clonotype was recorded many times. The chain joins TRBV24-1 to TRBJ2-3, with a tentative D call TRBD2 (6 bases). Trimming left V 3 bases short and J 2 bases short, with 11 bases between. CDR3 length: 15 amino acids. CDR1 and CDR2 (germline): KGHDR, SFDVKD. The CDR3 DNA is TGTGCCACCAGTGATCCAACTAGCCCCACAGATACGCAGTATTTT. This sequence encodes CATSDPTSPTDTQYF.

This clonotype was recorded many times. The chain carries TRBV7-2 and TRBJ1-2; 9 nucleotides agree with TRBD1. Per the germline V gene, CDR1 is SGHTA and CDR2 is FQGNSA. V dropped 0 bases and J dropped 7; count of bases not matched to a gene: 9. The CDR3 loop spans 16 amino acids. The CDR3 sequence is CASSLAIGQGQAGYTF. The CDR3 DNA follows: TGTGCCAGCAGCTTAGCGATAGGACAGGGGCAAGCTGGCTACACCTTC.

By share of the sample, this clonotype is medium-sized. V usage is TRBV7-3 and J usage is TRBJ2-3; no definite D call. This CDR3 has 15 residues. Deletions cut 0 bases from V and 2 bases from J, with 9 bases between. The germline CDR1 and CDR2 sequences are SGHTA and FQGTGA. CDR3 sequence: CASSLTVQVTDTQYF. The CDR3 DNA follows: TGTGCCAGCAGCTTAACAGTGCAGGTCACAGATACGCAGTATTTT.

As regards this clonotype: With a far larger clone one base away, a read error is the likely cause. The V gene is TRBV7-2, the J gene TRBJ2-1, with TRBD1 as a possible D gene (5 bases). The length of the CDR3 is 15 residues. V shed 2 bases and J shed 8 bases, with 16 bases lying between them. Germline loops: CDR1 SGHTA, CDR2 FQGNSA. The CDR3 DNA reads TGTGCCAGCAGCTTAACGTTAAACAAAGGGGATGAGCAGTTCTTC. This sequence encodes CASSLTLNKGDEQFF.

This clonotype has a count of ten or more. The rearrangement links TRBV11-2 to TRBJ2-7; no clear D. This CDR3 has 15 amino acids. CDR1 and CDR2 from the germline V gene are SGHAT and FQNNGV. V shed 5 bases and J shed 2 bases, with 16 bases lying between them. This CDR3 is CASSPPAGGPYEQYF. CDR3 nucleotide sequence: TGTGCCAGCAGCCCTCCGGCAGGCGGACCCTACGAGCAGTACTTC.

Sample share makes this clonotype medium-sized. The chain links TRBV6-5 to TRBJ2-3, with D unclear. Trimming stripped 1 base from V and 5 bases from J, with 16 bases between. CDR1 and CDR2 (germline): MNHEY, SVGAGI. The CDR3 has 16 amino acids. The CDR3 is CASSYLSGPQGDTQYF. The CDR3 nucleotides are TGTGCCAGCAGTTACTTATCCGGGCCACAAGGAGATACGCAGTATTTT.

This clonotype was seen repeatedly, ten times or more. The rearrangement links TRBV28 to TRBJ2-1, with D hard to call. V was trimmed by 1 base and J by 5 bases, leaving 9 bases between them. The CDR3 covers 14 residues. CDR1 is MDHEN, CDR2 SYDVKM, per germline. CDR3 coding DNA: TGTGCCAGCAGTTTATTAGGCTCAGACAATGAGCAGTTCTTC. It encodes CASSLLGSDNEQFF.

Ten or more counts support this clonotype. The genes are TRBV20-1 and TRBJ1-5; D call uncertain. The CDR3 has 15 amino acids. Germline CDR1 is DFQATT and CDR2 is SNEGSKA (reference sequence). The V end was cut by 5 bases, the J end by 0 bases, with 14 bases between. The CDR3 region is CSALETDYSNQPQHF. The CDR3 DNA reads as TGCAGTGCTCTGGAGACTGACTATAGCAATCAGCCCCAGCATTTT.

A word on this clonotype: Being one base from a much bigger clone, this may be a read error. CDR3 loop: CASSPRTGGCEKLFF. CDR3 nucleotides: TGTGCCAGCTCACCACGCACAGGGGGCTGCGAAAAACTGTTTTTT. The rearrangement links TRBV18 to TRBJ1-4, with TRBD1 matching 9 bases. The CDR3 loop spans 15 amino acids. Germline V gene lookup returns CDR1 KGHSH and CDR2 LQKENI. The junction had 5 bases not matched to a gene; V was cut back by 1 base and J by 8 bases.

In this sample, this clonotype turned up many times. This chain joins TRBV11-2 and TRBJ1-5; TRBD1 agrees at 7 bases. The CDR3 length is 18 residues. The ends lost 2 bases at V and 1 base at J; junction bases unmatched: 11. From germline, CDR1 is SGHAT and CDR2 FQNNGV. CDR3 loop: CASSLNDPTGRSNQPQHF. The CDR3, as DNA: TGTGCCAGCAGCTTAAATGACCCGACAGGGAGAAGCAATCAGCCCCAGCATTTT.